Below, one T cell receptor (beta chain) is given with its context. Its antigen is currently unknown. The data were obtained in a study of OX40 agonist ivuxolimab in advanced cancers. Overall study: Partial response was recorded in three patients: one hepatocellular carcinoma and two cutaneous melanoma cases. Study outcomes and limitations: At 0.1 to 3.0 mg/kg, clonal expansion of CD4+ and CD8+ blood T cells had occurred by week 6. Certain nonresponders likewise exhibited a low normalized T-cell clonal expansion.

Libraries were prepared by immunoSEQ multiplex PCR; TCRdb keeps only in-frame clonotypes and omits some of them. The sample includes some 49,000 clones, around 84% of them seen just once. This clonotype was sampled from an adult with an advanced solid tumor such as melanoma, head and neck, liver or kidney cancer. The material was CD4+ or CD8+ T cells sorted from blood, obtained in a trial of the OX40 agonist ivuxolimab.

The CDR3 is CASSSDRARVSEQYV. The CDR3, as DNA: TGTGCCAGCAGTTCGGACAGGGCAAGGGTCTCCGAGCAGTACGTC. The rearrangement uses TRBV28 and TRBJ2-7; TRBD1 agrees at 8 bases. The ends lost 4 bases at V and 6 bases at J; junction bases unmatched: 11. The V gene's germline CDR1 is MDHEN and CDR2 SYDVKM. The CDR3 spans 15 residues.